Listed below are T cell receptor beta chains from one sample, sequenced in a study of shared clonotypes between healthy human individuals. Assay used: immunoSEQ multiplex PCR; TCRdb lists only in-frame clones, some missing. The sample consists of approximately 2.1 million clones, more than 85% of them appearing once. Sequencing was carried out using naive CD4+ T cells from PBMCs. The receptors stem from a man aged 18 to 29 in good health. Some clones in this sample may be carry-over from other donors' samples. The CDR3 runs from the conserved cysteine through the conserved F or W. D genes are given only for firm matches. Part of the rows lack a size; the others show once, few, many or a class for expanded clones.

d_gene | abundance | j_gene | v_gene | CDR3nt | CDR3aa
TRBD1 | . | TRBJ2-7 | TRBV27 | TGTGCCAGCAGTAACCGACAGGGGTCCTACGAGCAGTACTTC | CASSNRQGSYEQYF
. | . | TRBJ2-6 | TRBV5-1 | TGCGCCAGCAGCTTGGAAAGGGGCGGGGCCAACGTCCTGACTTTC | CASSLERGGANVLTF
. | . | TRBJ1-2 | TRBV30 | TGTGCCTGGACCAGGGGAAACTATGGCTACACCTTC | CAWTRGNYGYTF
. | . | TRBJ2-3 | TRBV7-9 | TGTGCCACCAACACCTATATCAGTCCCGGCACAGATACGCAGTATTTT | CATNTYISPGTDTQYF
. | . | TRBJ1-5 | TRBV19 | TGTGCCAGTAGTATGCCACGGACAGATAGCAATCAGCCCCAGCATTTT | CASSMPRTDSNQPQHF
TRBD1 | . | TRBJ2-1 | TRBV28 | TGTGCCAGCAGCGACAGGGTCCCCTTCATCACCAATGAGCAGTTCTTC | CASSDRVPFITNEQFF
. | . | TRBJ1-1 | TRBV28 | TGTGCCAGCAGTTATGTCCGCACTGAAGCTTTCTTT | CASSYVRTEAFF
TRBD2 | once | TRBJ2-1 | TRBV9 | TGTGCCAGCAGCGTAGTGGCTCTAGCGGGTTCCGGTGAGCAGTTCTTC | CASSVVALAGSGEQFF
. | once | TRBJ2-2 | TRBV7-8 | TGTGCCAGCAGCTTCAGGGACTTTCGGGAGCTGTTTTTT | CASSFRDFRELFF
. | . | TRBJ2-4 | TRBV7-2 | TGTGCCAGCAGCTTGACCAAAAACATTCAGTACTTC | CASSLTKNIQYF
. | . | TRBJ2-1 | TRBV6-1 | TGTGCCAGCAGTCAGGGGGGTGATGGCAATGAGCAGTTCTTC | CASSQGGDGNEQFF
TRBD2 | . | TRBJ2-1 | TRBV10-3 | TGTGCCATCAGGGAACTGGGACTAGCGGACAATGAGCAGTTCTTC | CAIRELGLADNEQFF
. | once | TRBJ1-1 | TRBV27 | TGTGCCAGCAGTTTAAAGGTGGAGGGTGGGGCTTTCTTT | CASSLKVEGGAFF
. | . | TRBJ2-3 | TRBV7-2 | TGTGCCAGCAGCTTACTCGGGGATACGCAGTATTTT | CASSLLGDTQYF
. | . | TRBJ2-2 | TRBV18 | TGTGCCAGCTCACCCTCGAGGTCCCCCGGGGGCACCGGGGAGCTGTTTTTT | CASSPSRSPGGTGELFF
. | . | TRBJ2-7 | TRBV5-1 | TGCGCCAGCAGCTGGCAGGGAGGACTATACGAGCAGTACTTC | CASSWQGGLYEQYF
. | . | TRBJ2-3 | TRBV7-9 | TGTGCCAGCAGTCCTAAGTGGGGGGCAAAGGGCACAGATACGCAGTATTTT | CASSPKWGAKGTDTQYF
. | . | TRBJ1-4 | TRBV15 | TGTGCCACCAGCAGAGGACAGCTTGCGGAAAAACTGTTTTTT | CATSRGQLAEKLFF
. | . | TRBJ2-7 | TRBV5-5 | TGTGCCAGCAGGAGGGGCGGTTCCTACGAGCAGTACTTC | CASRRGGSYEQYF
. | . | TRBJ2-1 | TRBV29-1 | TGCAGCGTTGCCGGGGTTGGGGAGTTCTTC | CSVAGVGEFF
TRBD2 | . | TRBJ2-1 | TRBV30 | TGTGCCTGGAGTGTACACTCTGGGGGGGTGAAGCAGTTCTTC | CAWSVHSGGVKQFF
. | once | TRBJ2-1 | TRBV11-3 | TGTGCCAGCAGCCCCATGTTGGGGGCAGGTGAGCAGTTCTTC | CASSPMLGAGEQFF
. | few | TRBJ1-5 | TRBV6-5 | TGTGCCAGCACTAGCCGGGGTCAGCCCCAGCATTTT | CASTSRGQPQHF
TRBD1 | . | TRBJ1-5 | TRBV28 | TGTGCCAGCAGCTCGACAGGGTACCAGCCCCAGCATTTT | CASSSTGYQPQHF